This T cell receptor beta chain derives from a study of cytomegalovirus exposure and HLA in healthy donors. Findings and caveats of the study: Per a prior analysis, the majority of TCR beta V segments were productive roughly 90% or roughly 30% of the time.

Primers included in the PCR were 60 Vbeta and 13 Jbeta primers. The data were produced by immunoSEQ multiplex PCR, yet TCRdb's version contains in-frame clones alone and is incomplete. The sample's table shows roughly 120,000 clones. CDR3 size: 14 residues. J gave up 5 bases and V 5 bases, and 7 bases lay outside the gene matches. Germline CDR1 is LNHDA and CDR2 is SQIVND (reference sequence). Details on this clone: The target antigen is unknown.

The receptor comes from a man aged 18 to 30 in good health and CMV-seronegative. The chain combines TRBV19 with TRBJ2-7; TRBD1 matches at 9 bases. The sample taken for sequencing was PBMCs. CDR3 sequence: CASSPGQGLNEQYF. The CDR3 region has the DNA TGTGCCAGTAGTCCGGGACAGGGCTTGAACGAGCAGTACTTC.